The clone carrying this T cell receptor (beta chain) was seen more than once but under ten times. What it binds is unknown. Recruitment covered hyperthyroidism patients aged 18 to 65 whose new diagnosis was of under 2 months' duration. Lactation, pregnancy, uncontrolled infections and other autoimmune diseases were all grounds for excluding patients. Scientists amplified the TCR beta CDR3 regions from RNA transcripts. Second-round multiplex PCR came after a first-round RT-PCR that employed HTBI primers. TCRdb analysed the multiplex PCR reads with MiXCR anew, one entry per CDR3 protein. The table includes about 1.2 million distinct CDR3 sequences, roughly 35% detected once. This sample is drawn from a study of Graves' ophthalmopathy and Graves' hyperthyroidism. Overall study findings and caveats: Using a 13-signature model, the authors split ophthalmopathy from stable hyperthyroidism, with around 89% sensitivity and around 76% specificity. In blood appeared most of the expanded thyroid clonotypes whose frequency exceeded 0.001.

CDR1 is SGHVS, CDR2 FNYEAQ, per germline. There are 16 residues in the CDR3. V lost 2 bases, J lost 8 bases, and 13 bases stayed unmatched. V is TRBV7-6 and J is TRBJ1-2; TRBD1 aligns across 8 bases. The clonotype originates from an adult man with Graves' hyperthyroidism. The sequencing sample was made of peripheral blood or thyroid tissue (not recorded which). CDR3 nucleotides: TGTGCCAGCAGCTTAAACTGGGCCGACAGGGGCAGAGGCTACACCTTC. Protein sequence: CASSLNWADRGRGYTF. The full variable domain, its missing parts supplied by reference TRBV7-6 and TRBJ1-2, is GAGVSQSPRYKVTKRGQDVALRCDPISGHVSLYWYRQALGQGPEFLTYFNYEAQQDKSGLPNDRFSAERPEGSISTLTIQRTEQRDSAMYRCASSLNWADRGRGYTFGSGTRLTVV.